The present T cell receptor beta chain was sequenced within a study of neurological immune-mediated disorders. Notes on the study in general: Phylogenetically, 18 of 34 multiple sclerosis patients' repertoires fell into one related-CDR3 cluster, a possible signature. Neither clinical nor MRI features showed any association with the multiple sclerosis repertoire cluster, and the authors stated that larger cohorts are needed. Subjects shared no identical expanded-clone CDR3 amino acid sequences, suggesting private TCR-beta repertoires in all groups.

Synthesis of cDNA used 5'RACE (with 10-nucleotide random UMIs). MiXCR, run by TCRdb on the 5' RACE reads, gives a single entry per CDR3 protein. Altogether approximately 66,000 distinct CDR3 sequences are present, 3.5% to 5.5% being singletons, with the ten largest covering around 7%. In this sample, this clonotype turned up many times. Its antigen is currently unknown. CDR3 size: 15 residues. Trimming stripped 6 bases from V and 2 bases from J, with 15 bases between. The source is a man aged 25 to 40 with multiple sclerosis. Sequenced sample: PBMCs. The V and J genes are TRBV12-3 or TRBV12-4 and TRBJ2-3; no firm D call. The CDR3 is CASSLAPPTTDTQYF. Here the CDR3 DNA reads TGTGCCAGCAGCCTGGCACCTCCAACCACAGATACGCAGTATTTT.